The subject of this entry is one T cell receptor (beta chain). Original processing notes: From reference gene primer amplification, estimates of nucleated cell counts were derived. Clones were read by immunoSEQ multiplex PCR, and TCRdb kept only the in-frame ones, dropping some. The V and J calls and clone size come from that table; D and trimming were worked out from the DNA. Of tens of thousands of clones listed, about 88% are singletons. This record comes from a study of blood T cell repertoires in COVID-19. Overall study context: Sites across the United States, Italy and Spain contributed samples from acute and convalescent COVID-19. Sources were T cells, B-cell-depleted T cells, or PBMCs; the material itself was cDNA or gDNA.

Germline V gene sequence: CDR1 SQVTM, CDR2 ANQGSEA. V lost 3 bases and J lost 1, with 9 bases in between. This CDR3 is built from 13 residues. The TCR sequence derives from a human donor with active COVID-19. The donor label of this sample is uncertain. V gene TRBV29-1 combines with J gene TRBJ2-5; D is ambiguous. The source material was peripheral blood. Here the CDR3 reads CSVDSFTQETQYF. In nucleotides, the CDR3 is TGCAGCGTTGACAGTTTTACCCAAGAGACCCAGTACTTC. Drawing the rest from reference TRBV29-1 and TRBJ2-5, the complete variable domain is SAVISQKPSRDICQRGTSLTIQCQVDSQVTMMFWYRQQPGQSLTLIATANQGSEATYESGFVIDKFPISRPNLTFSTLTVSNMSPEDSSIYLCSVDSFTQETQYFGPGTRLLVL.